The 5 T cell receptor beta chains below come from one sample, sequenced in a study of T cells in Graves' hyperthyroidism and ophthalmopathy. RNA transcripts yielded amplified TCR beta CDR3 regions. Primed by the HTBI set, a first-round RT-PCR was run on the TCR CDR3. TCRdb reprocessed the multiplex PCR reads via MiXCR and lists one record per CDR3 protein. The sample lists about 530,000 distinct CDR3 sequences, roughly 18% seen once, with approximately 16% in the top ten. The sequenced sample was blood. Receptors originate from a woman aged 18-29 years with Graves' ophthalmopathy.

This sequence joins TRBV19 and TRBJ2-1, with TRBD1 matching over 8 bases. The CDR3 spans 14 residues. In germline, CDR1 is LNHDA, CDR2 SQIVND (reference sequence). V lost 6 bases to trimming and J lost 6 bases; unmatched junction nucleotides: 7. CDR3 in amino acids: CASSRGRGANEQFF. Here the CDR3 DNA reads TGTGCCAGTAGCAGGGGGCGAGGGGCCAATGAGCAGTTCTTC.

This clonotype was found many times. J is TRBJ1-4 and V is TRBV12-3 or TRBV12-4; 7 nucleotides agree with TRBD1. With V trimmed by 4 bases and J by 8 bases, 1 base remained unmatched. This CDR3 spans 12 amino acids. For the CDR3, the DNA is TGTGCCAGCAGTTCAGGGGGGGAAAAACTGTTTTTT. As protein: CASSSGGEKLFF.

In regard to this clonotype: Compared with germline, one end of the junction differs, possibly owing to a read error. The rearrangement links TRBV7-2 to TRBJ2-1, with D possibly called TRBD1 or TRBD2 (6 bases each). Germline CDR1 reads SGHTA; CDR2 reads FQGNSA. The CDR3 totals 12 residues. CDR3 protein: CASGLVGGVQFF. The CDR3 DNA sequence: TGTGCCAGCGGCTTAGTGGGGGGCGTGCAGTTCTTC.

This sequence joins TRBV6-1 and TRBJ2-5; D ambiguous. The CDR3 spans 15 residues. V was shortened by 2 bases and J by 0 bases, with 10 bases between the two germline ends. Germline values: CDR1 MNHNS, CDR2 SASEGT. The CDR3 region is CASSEFSQYQETQYF. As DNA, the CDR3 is TGTGCCAGCAGTGAATTCTCACAGTACCAAGAGACCCAGTACTTC.

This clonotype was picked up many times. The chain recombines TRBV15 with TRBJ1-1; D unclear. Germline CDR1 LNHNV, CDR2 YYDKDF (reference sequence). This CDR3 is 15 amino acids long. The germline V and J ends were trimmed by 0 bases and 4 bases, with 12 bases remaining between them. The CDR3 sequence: CATSRDRSIGTEAFF. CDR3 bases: TGTGCCACCAGCAGAGATCGTTCAATAGGCACTGAAGCTTTCTTT.